Listed here are 18 T cell receptor beta chains from one sample, sequenced in a study of cytomegalovirus exposure and HLA in healthy donors. Primers for the PCR totalled 60 Vbeta and 13 Jbeta. Sequenced by immunoSEQ multiplex PCR; TCRdb stores in-frame clones only, minus some. The repertoire holds around 100,000 clones, with 70% to 80% as singletons. The material sequenced was PBMCs. All receptors derive from a woman under 30 in good health and CMV-seropositive.

V gene TRBV19 combines with J gene TRBJ1-1; TRBD1 matches 7 bases. V was pared by 2 bases and J by 2 bases, with 2 bases of the junction left unmatched. In germline, CDR1 is LNHDA, CDR2 SQIVND (reference sequence). CDR3 length: 14 residues. The CDR3 coding sequence is TGTGCCAGTAGTATACAGGGGGGCAACACTGAAGCTTTCTTT. This codes for CASSIQGGNTEAFF.

The V call is TRBV5-6, the J call TRBJ2-3, with D possibly TRBD2 on 6 matching bases. V was cut by 1 base and J by 6 bases, with 12 bases left in between. Germline CDR1 is SGHDT and CDR2 is YYEEEE. This CDR3 is 14 amino acids long. The CDR3 is CASSLLGGTDTQYF. The CDR3 DNA reads TGTGCCAGCAGCTTGCTCGGCGGGACGGATACGCAGTATTTT.

Only one count was recorded for this clone. The rearrangement joins TRBV2 to TRBJ1-1, with 7 bases matching TRBD1. This CDR3 spans 19 amino acids. The germline V gene encodes CDR1 SNHLY and CDR2 FYNNEI. The trim removed 7 bases at V and 6 bases at J, leaving 26 bases unmatched. The CDR3 loop is CASTIAGGWTSFKGSEAFF. The CDR3 DNA sequence: TGTGCCAGCACAATAGCAGGGGGGTGGACATCCTTCAAGGGCTCTGAAGCTTTCTTT.

The V call is TRBV21-1, the J call TRBJ2-3; the listed D gene, TRBD2, was not tested against the DNA. TRBV21-1 is flagged as a pseudogene. The length of the CDR3 is 18 residues. This CDR3 is CASSKPRLAGGSTDTQYF. The CDR3 nucleotides read TGTGCCAGCAGCAAACCCCGATTAGCGGGAGGGAGCACAGATACGCAGTATTTT.

J is TRBJ2-7 and V is TRBV15; TRBD1 agrees at 10 bases. Germline-derived CDR1 and CDR2 are LNHNV and YYDKDF (reference sequence). The ends lost 3 bases at V and 3 bases at J; junction bases unmatched: 5. The CDR3 length is 15 residues. The CDR3 DNA reads as TGTGCCACCAGCAGGCCCGGGACAGGGGACTACGAGCAGTACTTC. This gives the protein CATSRPGTGDYEQYF.

The J gene is TRBJ2-1, the V gene TRBV4-2; a weak D match, TRBD1 (5 bases). From germline, CDR1 is LGHNA and CDR2 YNFKEQ. V lost 0 bases and J lost 7, with 10 bases in between. This CDR3 has 14 amino acids. The CDR3 reads CASSQDPDNNEQFF. The DNA of the CDR3 is TGTGCCAGCAGCCAAGATCCGGACAATAATGAGCAGTTCTTC.

The chain has TRBV9 and TRBJ1-2, with 7 bases fitting TRBD1. V gave up 4 bases and J gave up 1 base; unmatched junction bases: 4. The CDR3 loop spans 14 amino acids. CDR1 is SGDLS, CDR2 YYNGEE, per germline. Written as DNA, the CDR3 is TGTGCCAGCAGCAAGACAGGGCTTAACTATGGCTACACCTTC. This codes for CASSKTGLNYGYTF.

The rearrangement uses TRBV9 and TRBJ1-2; 8 bases are shared with TRBD1. CDR1 is SGDLS, CDR2 YYNGEE, per germline. This CDR3 spans 17 amino acids. V dropped 3 bases and J dropped 4; count of bases not matched to a gene: 14. The DNA for the CDR3 is TGTGCCAGCAGCGCCAGACCCGGGACAGGATTACCCTATGGCTACACCTTC. Its translation is CASSARPGTGLPYGYTF.

The gene calls are TRBV19 and TRBJ1-4, with a weak D call TRBD1 (5 bases). This CDR3 contains 14 residues. V lost 6 bases and J 6 bases, leaving 14 bases between the germline ends. Germline values: CDR1 LNHDA, CDR2 SQIVND (reference sequence). The chain's CDR3 is CASRKTGGDEKLFF. The CDR3 coding sequence is TGTGCCAGTAGAAAGACGGGGGGAGATGAAAAACTGTTTTTT.

The J gene is TRBJ2-7, the V gene TRBV5-4, with 11 nucleotides matching TRBD1. The J segment lost 4 bases and the V segment lost 1 base, leaving 1 base of the junction unmatched. The CDR3 has 14 amino acids. Germline V gives CDR1 SGHNT, CDR2 YYREEE (reference sequence). DNA of the CDR3: TGTGCCAGCAGCTTGAGGGACAGGGGGTACGAGCAGTACTTC. Encoded protein: CASSLRDRGYEQYF. Full variable domain (remainder filled in from reference TRBV5-4 and TRBJ2-7): ETGVTQSPTHLIKTRGQQVTLRCSSQSGHNTVSWYQQALGQGPQFIFQYYREEENGRGNFPPRFSGLQFPNYSSELNVNALELDDSALYLCASSLRDRGYEQYFGPGTRLTVT.

The chain joins TRBV7-2 to TRBJ1-2, with D unclear. Germline V gives CDR1 SGHTA, CDR2 FQGNSA. Trimming removed 5 bases at V and 1 base at J, with 11 bases between. The CDR3 extends over 14 amino acids. The CDR3 coding sequence is TGTGCCAGCAGCCGCTACGGGGTTAACTATGGCTACACCTTC. Amino acids: CASSRYGVNYGYTF. Full variable domain (remainder filled in from reference TRBV7-2 and TRBJ1-2): GAGVSQSPSNKVTEKGKDVELRCDPISGHTALYWYRQSLGQGLEFLIYFQGNSAPDKSGLPSDRFSAERTGGSVSTLTIQRTQQEDSAVYLCASSRYGVNYGYTFGSGTRLTVV.

V usage is TRBV27 and J usage is TRBJ1-5, with 10 positions matching TRBD1. With 8 bases clipped from V and 5 bases from J, the junction kept 15 bases outside the gene matches. Germline V gene sequence: CDR1 MNHEY, CDR2 SMNVEV (reference sequence). The CDR3 spans 17 residues. This CDR3 is CASEPSDRGKGDQPQHF. The DNA of the CDR3 is TGTGCCAGCGAGCCTTCGGACAGGGGGAAGGGAGATCAGCCCCAGCATTTT.

The chain links TRBV6-5 to TRBJ1-1; no reliable D call. The CDR3 is 14 amino acids. Looked up from germline, CDR1 is MNHEY and CDR2 is SVGAGI. V was cut by 4 bases and J by 2 bases, with 11 bases left in between. CDR3 nucleotides: TGTGCCAGCAGTTCCCTGACGGGAAACACTGAAGCTTTCTTT. Translating gives CASSSLTGNTEAFF.

The chain links TRBV6-1 to TRBJ1-1; 7 bases match TRBD1. V shed 4 bases, J shed 7 bases, and the junction held 6 bases outside the gene matches. Germline CDR1 and CDR2: MNHNS and SASEGT. There are 13 residues in the CDR3. The CDR3 bases are TGTGCCAGCAGTGTTAGGGGGCGCGGTGAAGCTTTCTTT. Its translation is CASSVRGRGEAFF.

This clone was seen a single time. This chain links TRBV7-8 with TRBJ2-1, with D uncertain. Germline CDR1 is SGHVS and CDR2 is FQNEAQ. The CDR3 is made up of 16 amino acids. The ends were cut back, 0 bases at V and 0 bases at J, with 9 bases in the middle. The CDR3 bases are TGTGCCAGCAGCTTAGCAACCGGGTACTCCTACAATGAGCAGTTCTTC. This codes for CASSLATGYSYNEQFF.

V usage is TRBV4-2 and J usage is TRBJ2-1, with 9 bases matching TRBD2. Germline V CDR1 and CDR2: LGHNA, YNFKEQ. The CDR3 totals 15 residues. The V gene end was trimmed by 0 bases and the J gene end by 9 bases; junction bases not matched to a gene: 6. This CDR3 is CASSQEGTSYGEQFF. DNA for the CDR3: TGTGCCAGCAGCCAAGAGGGGACTAGCTATGGTGAGCAGTTCTTC.

The rearrangement joins TRBV2 to TRBJ1-1, with D hard to call. V lost 4 bases and J 3 bases, leaving 3 bases between the germline ends. Germline lookup yields CDR1 SNHLY and CDR2 FYNNEI. The CDR3 totals 11 residues. The CDR3 loop is CASSADTEAFF. The CDR3 nucleotides are TGTGCCAGCAGTGCTGACACTGAAGCTTTCTTT.

V and J are TRBV7-9 and TRBJ1-3; weak D call: TRBD1 (5 bases). Per the germline V gene, CDR1 is SEHNR and CDR2 is FQNEAQ (reference sequence). Deletions cut 5 bases from V and 0 bases from J, with 17 bases between. The CDR3 has 17 amino acids. CDR3 region: CASSQYWGLDSGNTIYF. CDR3 DNA sequence: TGTGCCAGCAGCCAATATTGGGGACTGGACTCTGGAAACACCATATATTTT. Full variable domain (remainder filled in from reference TRBV7-9 and TRBJ1-3): DTGVSQNPRHKITKRGQNVTFRCDPISEHNRLYWYRQTLGQGPEFLTYFQNEAQLEKSRLLSDRFSAERPKGSFSTLEIQRTEQGDSAMYLCASSQYWGLDSGNTIYFGEGSWLTVV.